This TCR beta chain was documented in a study of type 1 and type 2 diabetes patients. Study in general: Donors were type 1 diabetes, type 2 diabetes, or nondiabetic controls. Points from the study as a whole: Type 1 diabetes repertoires were significantly less diverse than type 2 diabetes ones. Age and gender were not matched between study groups, possibly biasing interpretation.

Other autoimmune diseases and infections within the past four weeks excluded donors. This clonotype was observed a handful of times. Antigen specificity is unknown. Amplification started from genomic DNA. Amplification of the beta chain CDR3 used 30 forward and 13 reverse multiplex primers. TCRdb independently ran MiXCR on the multiplex PCR reads; one entry per CDR3 protein. The sample shows more than 250,000 distinct CDR3 sequences, roughly 50% of them seen only once. The length of the CDR3 is 14 residues. Germline lookup yields CDR1 GTSNPN and CDR2 SVGIG (reference sequence). V was pared by 4 bases and J by 1 base, with 5 bases of the junction left unmatched.

The chain combines TRBV30 with TRBJ1-2; 8 positions match TRBD1. Sequences were obtained from peripheral blood mononuclear cells (PBMCs). This TCR was recovered from a man aged 18 to 30 with type 2 diabetes. In DNA, the CDR3 is TGTGCCTGGAACACCGACAGGGGTAACTATGGCTACACCTTC. Its protein is CAWNTDRGNYGYTF.